This TCR beta chain was identified in a study of post-analysis software for immune sequencing data. General study findings and limits: When patients were compared with controls, five TRBV segments were more frequent, TRBV5-6, TRBV5-1 and TRBV20-1 among them.

Incorporated into the TCR beta cDNA libraries were unique molecular identifiers, which served to reduce PCR and sequencing biases. Each CDR3 protein gets one entry after TCRdb re-called the PCR reads with MiXCR. The data show more than 450,000 distinct CDR3 sequences, 44% seen once. On this clonotype itself: Its target is not known.

The length of the CDR3 is 15 residues. Looked up from germline, CDR1 is MNHEY and CDR2 is SVGEGT. Losses at the gene ends were 5 bases for V and 5 bases for J; bases not matched to a gene: 8. This sequence joins TRBV6-2 or TRBV6-3 and TRBJ2-2; 7 bases match TRBD2. The specimen sequenced was blood. The receptor was isolated from a girl between 10 and 17 years old with multiple sclerosis. The CDR3 reads CASSRTSRGTGELFF. As DNA, the CDR3 is TGTGCCAGCAGTCGGACTAGTAGAGGTACCGGGGAGCTGTTTTTT.